Following are 22 T cell receptor beta chains from one sample sequenced in a study of blood T cells in healthy people across ages. A second about 7 to 11 cycle PCR used barcoded and J-beta primers. TCRdb recomputed calls from the 5' RACE reads with MiXCR, one row per CDR3 protein. The profile covers about a million distinct CDR3 sequences, with just over 50% appearing a single time and 20% to 25% taken by the ten largest. Sequenced: blood. These receptors were taken from a woman in her sixties or seventies in good health.

J is TRBJ2-5 and V is TRBV20-1; either TRBD1 or TRBD2 may fit D (6 bases each). CDR1 is DFQATT and CDR2 is SNEGSKA in the germline V gene (reference sequence). This CDR3 has 17 residues. V was trimmed by 0 bases and J by 11 bases, leaving 28 bases between them. DNA of the CDR3: TGCAGTGCTAGAGACGGGGGCCGGAGCTCTTGGAACAATGAGCAGTACTTC. Translation: CSARDGGRSSWNNEQYF.

CDR3 nucleotides: TGTGCCAGTTATATGGGGGCCCTCCCATTCAAAAACATTCAGTACTTC. Residues: CASYMGALPFKNIQYF. The V call is TRBV19, the J call TRBJ2-4, with D possibly TRBD1 on 6 matching bases. V was trimmed by 8 bases and J by 3 bases, leaving 20 bases between them. The length of the CDR3 is 16 residues. CDR1 is LNHDA and CDR2 is SQIVND in the germline V gene (reference sequence).

This clonotype came up a few times. The chain links TRBV13 to TRBJ2-4, with 7 nucleotides matching TRBD1. The V gene end was trimmed by 6 bases and the J gene end by 2 bases; junction bases not matched to a gene: 19. The CDR3 totals 19 residues. Looked up from germline, CDR1 is PRHDT and CDR2 is FYEKMQ (reference sequence). In DNA form, the CDR3 reads TGTGCCAGCAGTATTAGTCGCGGCCTGACAGGGATATCCAAAAACATTCAGTACTTC. Encoded protein: CASSISRGLTGISKNIQYF.

This chain links TRBV11-2 with TRBJ2-1, with D perhaps matching TRBD2 (5 bases). The CDR3 runs 13 residues. V was trimmed by 5 bases and J by 12 bases, leaving 17 bases between them. Per germline, CDR1 SGHAT and CDR2 FQNNGV. As DNA, the CDR3 is TGTGCCAGCAGCCCGGAGGCATGGGTGGGGCAGTTCTTC. Protein product: CASSPEAWVGQFF.

This clonotype came up a few times. This chain uses TRBV25-1 with TRBJ2-7; maybe TRBD1 (5 bases). CDR1 is MGHDK, CDR2 SYGVNS, per germline. The CDR3 runs to 14 residues. Trimming left V 3 bases short and J 1 base short, with 10 bases between. DNA of the CDR3: TGTGCCAGCAGTGACCACAGGCGTTCCTACGAGCAGTACTTC. This gives the protein CASSDHRRSYEQYF.

This clonotype turned up a few times. The rearrangement joins TRBV29-1 to TRBJ1-2, with D perhaps TRBD1 (5 bases). Trimming left V 6 bases short and J 3 bases short, with 11 bases between. The CDR3 has 12 amino acids. The V gene's germline CDR1 is SQVTM and CDR2 ANQGSEA. CDR3 coding DNA: TGCAGCGTATTGACAGACTACTATGGCTACACCTTC. As protein: CSVLTDYYGYTF.

This clonotype was seen more than once but under ten times. V gene TRBV12-3 or TRBV12-4 combines with J gene TRBJ1-1; no reliable D call. The CDR3 loop spans 13 amino acids. Trimming took off 5 bases at V and 8 bases at J, with 15 bases between the two ends. This CDR3 is CASSTGQPGEAFF. DNA for the CDR3: TGTGCCAGCAGTACGGGTCAGCCTGGGGAAGCTTTCTTT.

The chain carries TRBV6-5 and TRBJ2-1, with D perhaps TRBD1 (5 bases). V was clipped by 0 bases and J by 2 bases, with 11 bases between them. Germline V CDR1 and CDR2: MNHEY, SVGAGI. The CDR3 has 16 residues. The CDR3 protein is CASSYSAGLAYNEQFF. DNA of the CDR3: TGTGCCAGCAGTTACTCGGCAGGGCTCGCCTACAATGAGCAGTTCTTC.

This rearrangement joins TRBV20-1 to TRBJ2-1; 8 nucleotides agree with TRBD2. Losses at the gene ends were 1 base for V and 7 bases for J; bases not matched to a gene: 9. CDR1 is DFQATT, CDR2 SNEGSKA, per germline (reference sequence). The CDR3 is made up of 15 amino acids. DNA of the CDR3: TGCAGTGCTAGAGCCCCAGGACTAGCAGTTAATGAGCAGTTCTTC. This sequence encodes CSARAPGLAVNEQFF.

In this sample, this clonotype turned up once. V usage is TRBV21-1 and J usage is TRBJ2-1. TRBV21-1 is tagged as a pseudogene. The CDR3 has 11 residues. The DNA of the CDR3 is TGTGCCAGGCACCCGACCAATGAGCAGTTCTTC. This codes for CARHPTNEQFF.

J is TRBJ1-2 and V is TRBV20-1; 11 bases fit TRBD1. Germline V CDR1 and CDR2: DFQATT, SNEGSKA (reference sequence). The CDR3 has 14 residues. The V and J ends lost 4 bases and 5 bases, in that order; junction bases with no gene match: 6. CDR3 region: CSATGTGGFYGYTF. The CDR3 DNA reads TGCAGTGCTACCGGGACAGGGGGTTTTTATGGCTACACCTTC.

The chain uses TRBV6-1 and TRBJ2-1; D call uncertain. With the DNA end fitting TRBJ2-7 better, the J assignment may be wrong. The CDR3 has 13 amino acids. Germline-derived CDR1 and CDR2 are MNHNS and SASEGT. CDR3 loop: CASSVGYPVEQYF. The CDR3 nucleotides read TGTGCCAGCAGCGTAGGATATCCGGTGGAGCAGTACTTC.

DNA for the CDR3: TGCAGCGTGCGGGCAGGGGCAGCTGGGGCTTCCGAGCAGTACTTC. Protein sequence: CSVRAGAAGASEQYF. The rearrangement uses TRBV29-1 and TRBJ2-5, with D possibly being TRBD1 (6 bases). TRBJ2-7 explains the end of the DNA better; the J call may be wrong. Germline CDR1 and CDR2: SQVTM and ANQGSEA. The CDR3 is 15 residues long.

This clonotype was seen at least ten times. The genes are TRBV11-2 and TRBJ2-5, with TRBD1 matching 10 bases. The trim removed 1 base at V and 5 bases at J, leaving 10 bases unmatched. Germline assignment: CDR1 SGHAT and CDR2 FQNNGV. This CDR3 is built from 17 residues. The CDR3 region has the DNA TGTGCCAGCAGCTTAGGGGGTCGACAGGGGGCAAGGGAGACCCAGTACTTC. Encoded protein: CASSLGGRQGARETQYF.

The V and J genes are TRBV18 and TRBJ1-4; D possibly corresponds to TRBD1 (5 bases). CDR1 KGHSH and CDR2 LQKENI come from the germline V gene. There are 14 residues in the CDR3. The ends were cut back, 0 bases at V and 8 bases at J, with 10 bases in the middle. For the CDR3, the DNA is TGTGCCAGCTCACCACCGGGGGACCACGAAAAACTGTTTTTT. Amino acid sequence: CASSPPGDHEKLFF.

This chain joins TRBV6-5 and TRBJ2-4; D may be TRBD2 (5 bases). The CDR3 covers 14 residues. V was pared by 2 bases and J by 9 bases, with 14 bases between. From germline, CDR1 is MNHEY and CDR2 SVGAGI. The CDR3 is CASSYGGSVSIQYF. The CDR3, as DNA: TGTGCCAGCAGTTACGGTGGGAGCGTAAGCATTCAGTACTTC.

The gene calls are TRBV6-1 and TRBJ1-2; D is uncertain. Germline V gene sequence: CDR1 MNHNS, CDR2 SASEGT. This CDR3 contains 14 residues. Trimming took 6 bases from V and 3 from J, leaving 14 bases between them. The CDR3 DNA is TGTGCCAGCAGGAGGGAACAATCTGACTATGGCTACACCTTC. Its translation: CASRREQSDYGYTF.

This clonotype was observed a few times. The rearrangement uses TRBV29-1 and TRBJ2-5, with 7 bases that match TRBD1. With 4 bases clipped from V and 3 bases from J, the junction kept 8 bases outside the gene matches. In germline, CDR1 is SQVTM, CDR2 ANQGSEA. CDR3 size: 14 residues. CDR3 protein: CSVVRRTGEETQYF. Written as DNA, the CDR3 is TGCAGCGTTGTTCGTCGAACAGGGGAAGAGACCCAGTACTTC.

The CDR3 DNA sequence: TGTGCCAGCAGAGACGGACTAGCGGGAGATCGGCAGTTCTTC. Translation gives CASRDGLAGDRQFF. The V gene is TRBV28, the J gene TRBJ2-1, with 13 bases that match TRBD2. Germline values: CDR1 MDHEN, CDR2 SYDVKM. After removal of 6 bases from V and 12 bases from J, the junction contained 8 bases not matched to a gene. The CDR3 consists of 14 residues.

The sample holds a few counts of this clonotype. The J gene is TRBJ2-5, the V gene TRBV7-2, with D perhaps TRBD2 (5 bases). The J call may be wrong; the DNA end is better matched by TRBJ2-7. CDR1 and CDR2 (germline): SGHTA, FQGNSA. The CDR3 has 17 residues. The CDR3: CASSSAASMHTTSEQYF. The CDR3 coding sequence is TGTGCCAGCAGCTCAGCCGCCTCGATGCACACCACTAGCGAGCAGTACTTC.

The V and J genes are TRBV4-1 and TRBJ2-5, with a possible D match to TRBD2 (6 bases). The CDR3 has 14 residues. Germline V gene lookup returns CDR1 MGHRA and CDR2 YSYEKL. V lost 5 bases to trimming and J lost 4 bases, with 14 bases between them. The CDR3 loop is CASSDGLSGETQYF. CDR3 nucleotides: TGCGCCAGCAGCGACGGACTAAGCGGAGAGACCCAGTACTTC.

The chain couples TRBV7-9 to TRBJ1-2, with 11 nucleotides matching TRBD1. Germline assignment: CDR1 SEHNR and CDR2 FQNEAQ (reference sequence). Germline trimming cut 4 bases from V and 2 bases from J; bases unmatched to any gene: 9. The CDR3 consists of 17 residues. CDR3 region: CASSSAGTGGANYGYTF. In nucleotides, the CDR3 is TGTGCCAGCAGCTCCGCCGGGACAGGGGGAGCAAACTATGGCTACACCTTC. Full variable domain (rest looked up from reference TRBV7-9 and TRBJ1-2): DTGVSQNPRHKITKRGQNVTFRCDPISEHNRLYWYRQTLGQGPEFLTYFQNEAQLEKSRLLSDRFSAERPKGSFSTLEIQRTEQGDSAMYLCASSSAGTGGANYGYTFGSGTRLTVV.